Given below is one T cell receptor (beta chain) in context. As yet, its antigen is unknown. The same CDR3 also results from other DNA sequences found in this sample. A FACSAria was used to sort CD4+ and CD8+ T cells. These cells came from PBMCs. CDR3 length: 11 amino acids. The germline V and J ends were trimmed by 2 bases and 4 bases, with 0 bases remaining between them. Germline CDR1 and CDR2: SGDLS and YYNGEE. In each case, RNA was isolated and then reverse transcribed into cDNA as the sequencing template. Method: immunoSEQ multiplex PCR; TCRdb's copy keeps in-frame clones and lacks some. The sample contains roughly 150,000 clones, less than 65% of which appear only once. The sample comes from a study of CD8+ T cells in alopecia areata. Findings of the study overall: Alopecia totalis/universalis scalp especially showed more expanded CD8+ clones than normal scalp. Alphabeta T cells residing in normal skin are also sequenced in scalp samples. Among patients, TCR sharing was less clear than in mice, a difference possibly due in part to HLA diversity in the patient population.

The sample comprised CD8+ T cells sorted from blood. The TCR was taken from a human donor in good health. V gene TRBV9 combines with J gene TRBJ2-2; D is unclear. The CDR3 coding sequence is TGTGCCAGCAGCGTCACCGGGGAGCTGTTTTTT. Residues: CASSVTGELFF.